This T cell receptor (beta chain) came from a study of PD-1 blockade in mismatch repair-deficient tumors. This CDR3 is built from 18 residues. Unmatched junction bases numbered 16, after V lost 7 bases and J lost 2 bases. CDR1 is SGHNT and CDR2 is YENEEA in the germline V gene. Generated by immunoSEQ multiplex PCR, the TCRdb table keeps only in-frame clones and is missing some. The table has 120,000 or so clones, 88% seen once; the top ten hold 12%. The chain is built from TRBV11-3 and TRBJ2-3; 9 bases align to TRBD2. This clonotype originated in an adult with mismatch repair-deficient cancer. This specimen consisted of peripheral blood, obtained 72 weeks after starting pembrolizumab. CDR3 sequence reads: CASTPRVRGLAFTDTQYF. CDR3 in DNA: TGTGCCAGCACTCCTAGGGTCCGGGGACTAGCCTTCACAGATACGCAGTATTTT.